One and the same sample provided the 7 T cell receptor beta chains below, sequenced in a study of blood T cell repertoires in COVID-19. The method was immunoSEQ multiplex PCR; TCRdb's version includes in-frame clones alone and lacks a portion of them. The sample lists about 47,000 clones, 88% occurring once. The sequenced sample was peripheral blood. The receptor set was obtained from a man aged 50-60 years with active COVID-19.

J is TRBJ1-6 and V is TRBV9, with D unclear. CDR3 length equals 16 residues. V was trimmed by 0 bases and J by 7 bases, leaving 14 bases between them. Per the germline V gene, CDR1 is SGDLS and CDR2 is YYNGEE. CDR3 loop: CASSVAGHILNSPLHF. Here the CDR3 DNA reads TGTGCCAGCAGCGTAGCTGGGCACATACTGAATTCACCCCTCCACTTT.

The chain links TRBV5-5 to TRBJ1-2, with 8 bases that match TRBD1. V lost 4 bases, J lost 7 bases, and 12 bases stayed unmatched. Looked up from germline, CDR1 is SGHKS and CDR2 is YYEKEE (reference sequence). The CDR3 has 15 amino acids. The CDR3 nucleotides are TGTGCCAGCAGCCTCTCAGGGGGCGCGGGGACTGGCTACACCTTC. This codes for CASSLSGGAGTGYTF.

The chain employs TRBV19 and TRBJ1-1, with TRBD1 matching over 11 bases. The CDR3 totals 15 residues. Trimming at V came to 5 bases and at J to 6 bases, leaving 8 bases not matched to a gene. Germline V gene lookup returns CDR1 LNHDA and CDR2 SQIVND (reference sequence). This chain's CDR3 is CASSARDRGIPEAFF. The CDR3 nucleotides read TGTGCCAGTAGTGCCCGGGACAGGGGGATTCCTGAAGCTTTCTTT.

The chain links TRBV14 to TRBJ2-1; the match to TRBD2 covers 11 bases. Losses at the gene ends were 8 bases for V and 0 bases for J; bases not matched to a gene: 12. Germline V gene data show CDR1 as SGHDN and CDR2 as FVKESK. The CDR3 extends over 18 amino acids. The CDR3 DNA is TGTGCCAGCGCCCGACGACTAGCGGGAACAAACTCCTACAATGAGCAGTTCTTC. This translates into CASARRLAGTNSYNEQFF. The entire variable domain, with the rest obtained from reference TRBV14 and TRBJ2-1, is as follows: EAGVTQFPSHSVIEKGQTVTLRCDPISGHDNLYWYRRVMGKEIKFLLHFVKESKQDESGMPNNRFLAERTGGTYSTLKVQPAELEDSGVYFCASARRLAGTNSYNEQFFGPGTRLTVL.

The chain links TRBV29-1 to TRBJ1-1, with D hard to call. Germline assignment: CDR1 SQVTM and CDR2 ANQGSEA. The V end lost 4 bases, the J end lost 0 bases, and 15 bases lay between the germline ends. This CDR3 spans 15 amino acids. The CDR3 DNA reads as TGCAGCGTTGGGCCTCGATCACAGTTGAACACTGAAGCTTTCTTT. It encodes CSVGPRSQLNTEAFF.

The CDR3 reads CASSLLGSGSPGELFF. In nucleotides, the CDR3 is TGCGCCAGCAGCTTGTTGGGTAGCGGGAGTCCCGGGGAGCTGTTTTTT. The V call is TRBV5-1, the J call TRBJ2-2, with TRBD2 matching over 9 bases. The CDR3 runs to 16 residues. J gave up 6 bases and V 1 base, and 7 bases lay outside the gene matches. From germline, CDR1 is SGHRS and CDR2 YFSETQ. The whole variable domain, filled in from reference TRBV5-1 and TRBJ2-2, reads KAGVTQTPRYLIKTRGQQVTLSCSPISGHRSVSWYQQTPGQGLQFLFEYFSETQRNKGNFPGRFSGRQFSNSRSEMNVSTLELGDSALYLCASSLLGSGSPGELFFGEGSRLTVL.

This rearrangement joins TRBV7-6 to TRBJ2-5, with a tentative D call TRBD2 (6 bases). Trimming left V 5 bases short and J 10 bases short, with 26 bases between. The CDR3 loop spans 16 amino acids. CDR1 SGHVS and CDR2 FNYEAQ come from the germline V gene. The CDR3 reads CASSPPDKTVGTDQYF. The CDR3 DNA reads TGTGCCAGCAGCCCGCCTGACAAAACAGTGGGGACTGACCAGTACTTC.